This TCR beta chain was recorded in a study of beta chain features in type 1 diabetes. General study findings and limits: VDJ junctions from type 1 diabetes patients carried fewer insertions and larger deletions.

This clone has only a few counts. No antigen is known for it. The whole isolated RNA underwent reverse transcription, so sequencing captured expressed TCRB transcripts. Produced via immunoSEQ multiplex PCR; TCRdb's table is partial and in-frame only. This sample has about 360,000 clones; roughly 13% occur once, and the top ten carry roughly 0.015%. The CDR3 consists of 13 residues. Germline V gene lookup returns CDR1 GTSNPN and CDR2 SVGIG (reference sequence). V dropped 0 bases and J dropped 3 bases, with 6 bases sitting between them. Researchers reported sorting CD4+ naive, central memory, regulatory and stem cell-like memory cells via CD45RO/CCR7/CD25/CD127/CD95/CD27. All of the sorted populations showed purity greater than 95%.

What was sequenced was naive CD4+ T cells from blood. The sequence was obtained from a young man in good health. The chain is built from TRBV30 and TRBJ2-1; no clear D. The CDR3 sequence is CAWSVLSYNEQFF. CDR3 nucleotide sequence: TGTGCCTGGAGTGTGCTGAGCTACAATGAGCAGTTCTTC.